These T cell receptor beta chains were read from a single sample in a study of PD-1 blockade in classical Hodgkin lymphoma. TCRdb's copy holds only in-frame clones and misses some; the assay was immunoSEQ multiplex PCR. The sample yields under 80,000 clones, 71% seen once. Sequencing used peripheral blood mononuclear cells (PBMCs), obtained before the second cycle of nivolumab. The receptors come from a human donor with classical Hodgkin lymphoma. Both conserved end residues are trimmed from each CDR3. The order of the fields is V gene, CDR3 protein.

TRBV19 ASSIGARAGDQPQH
TRBV30 AWSVLLAGAGEQF
TRBV7-9 ASSLDPGRGDQPQH
TRBV9 ASSDGTVTTNEKLF
TRBV9 ASSRGGSPLH
TRBV7-3 ASSLRGAKDTQY
TRBV4-1 ASSPGGQAEVSGNTIY
TRBV11-2 ASSLVGDTEAF
TRBV5-1 ASSLASGRTNEQF
TRBV12-5 ASGLAGNTANSGNTIY
TRBV5-4 ASSLPSGSMNEQF
TRBV2 ASNAGSTDTQY
TRBV6-5 ASRPAANINTEAF
TRBV28 ASGTGLETQY
TRBV18 ASSPDRGLGNTIY
TRBV11-2 ASSLDEAEAF
TRBV5-1 ASSLGQTSPDTQY
TRBV6-6 ASSYGVNTGELF
TRBV27 ASSSFSGQVHNEQF
TRBV7-6 ASSLGNRAALGGEKLF
TRBV12-5 ASGLDIGLNEKLF
TRBV15 ATTQRGQINTEAF
TRBV9 ASSARQGNTEAF
TRBV2 ASSPDGTRALPQH
TRBV29-1 SVEMSGWETQY
TRBV5-1 ASSFTGTQDNEQF
TRBV7-3 ASSPGRGNTEAF
TRBV5-6 ASSFGNTEAF
TRBV6-1 ASSEALNYEQY
TRBV9 ASSVGAGRAF
TRBV7-2 ASSSRTGYYEQY
TRBV7-9 ASSPLGVNTGELF
TRBV7-9 ASSPRQGTYEQY
TRBV27 ASSPIGGAVTEAF
TRBV27 ASSSGISGSEPRNEQF